These T cell receptor beta chains were read from a single sample in a study of Graves' ophthalmopathy and Graves' hyperthyroidism. MiXCR, run by TCRdb on the multiplex PCR reads, gives a single entry per CDR3 protein. Of 500,000 to 700,000 distinct CDR3 sequences in the sample, just under 40% were seen once. Specimen: peripheral blood or thyroid tissue (not recorded which). These receptors all come from an adult man with Graves' hyperthyroidism. Both conserved end residues are part of each CDR3. The order of the fields is D gene, V gene, J gene, clone size, CDR3 DNA, CDR3 protein. A D gene is named only where the DNA matches it firmly. Size is stated for part of the rows, as once, few or many counts, or as a class when the clone is expanded.

d_gene: .; v_gene: TRBV28; j_gene: TRBJ1-1; abundance: few; CDR3nt: TGTGCCAGCAGTTGGTTAGGGAACACTGAAGCTTTCTTT; CDR3aa: CASSWLGNTEAFF
d_gene: TRBD1; v_gene: TRBV7-9; j_gene: TRBJ2-7; abundance: .; CDR3nt: TGTGCCAGCTCACCTCTCGGACAGGGGGTCTTGCAAACCTCCTACGAGCAGTACTTC; CDR3aa: CASSPLGQGVLQTSYEQYF
d_gene: .; v_gene: TRBV25-1; j_gene: TRBJ1-1; abundance: .; CDR3nt: TGTGCCAGCAGCGTTACGGAAGGAGCGAACACTGAAGCTTTCTTT; CDR3aa: CASSVTEGANTEAFF
d_gene: .; v_gene: TRBV11-1; j_gene: TRBJ1-4; abundance: few; CDR3nt: TGTGCCAGCAGCCCTGGACAGAGAACTAATGAAAAACTGTTTTTT; CDR3aa: CASSPGQRTNEKLFF
d_gene: TRBD1; v_gene: TRBV20-1; j_gene: TRBJ1-1; abundance: many; CDR3nt: TGCAGTGCTAGCAGCCCTGGACAGGTCATGAACACTGAAGCTTTCTTT; CDR3aa: CSASSPGQVMNTEAFF
d_gene: TRBD1; v_gene: TRBV6-5; j_gene: TRBJ2-7; abundance: many; CDR3nt: TGTGCCAGCAGTTTTGGACAGGGTGTGACCTACGAGCAGTACTTC; CDR3aa: CASSFGQGVTYEQYF
d_gene: .; v_gene: TRBV10-3; j_gene: TRBJ1-5; abundance: .; CDR3nt: TGTGCCATCAGTTTGCAGGACTTTAGCAATCAGCCCCAGCATTTT; CDR3aa: CAISLQDFSNQPQHF
d_gene: .; v_gene: TRBV24-1; j_gene: TRBJ2-2; abundance: many; CDR3nt: TGTGCCACCAGCTTTTTGGAGACCGGGGAGCTGTTTTTT; CDR3aa: CATSFLETGELFF
d_gene: .; v_gene: TRBV10-3; j_gene: TRBJ1-2; abundance: .; CDR3nt: TGTGCCATCAGTGAGTCGAACGGATACTATGGCTACACCTTC; CDR3aa: CAISESNGYYGYTF
d_gene: TRBD1; v_gene: TRBV5-4; j_gene: TRBJ1-3; abundance: many; CDR3nt: TGTGCCAGCAGCTTGGGGGGACAGGGGGCTGGAAACACCATATATTTT; CDR3aa: CASSLGGQGAGNTIYF
d_gene: TRBD2; v_gene: TRBV6-5; j_gene: TRBJ2-2; abundance: many; CDR3nt: TGTGCCAGCAGTTACGAGGGAGGGAGCACCGGGGAGCTGTTTTTT; CDR3aa: CASSYEGGSTGELFF
d_gene: .; v_gene: TRBV15; j_gene: TRBJ1-1; abundance: many; CDR3nt: TGTGCCACCAGCAGATCCTCTGGGAACACTGAGGCTTTCTTT; CDR3aa: CATSRSSGNTEAFF
d_gene: .; v_gene: TRBV10-1; j_gene: TRBJ2-2; abundance: many; CDR3nt: TGCGCCAGCAGTGCGGGGGCACCGGGGGAGCTGTTTTTT; CDR3aa: CASSAGAPGELFF
d_gene: .; v_gene: TRBV20-1; j_gene: TRBJ1-3; abundance: .; CDR3nt: TGCAGTGCTCGGGACAACTTAAACACCATATATTTT; CDR3aa: CSARDNLNTIYF
d_gene: .; v_gene: TRBV19; j_gene: TRBJ1-1; abundance: .; CDR3nt: TGTGCCAGTAGGCAGGACACAGAGTACACTGAAGCTTTCTTT; CDR3aa: CASRQDTEYTEAFF
d_gene: .; v_gene: TRBV29-1; j_gene: TRBJ1-2; abundance: many; CDR3nt: TGCAGCGTTGGTAATAGGTTATTCGGCTACACCTTC; CDR3aa: CSVGNRLFGYTF
d_gene: TRBD1; v_gene: TRBV6-6; j_gene: TRBJ1-1; abundance: .; CDR3nt: TGTGCCAGCAGTTCCCCAACCCGTAGACAGGGTTCGAACACTGAAGCTTTCTTT; CDR3aa: CASSSPTRRQGSNTEAFF
d_gene: .; v_gene: TRBV11-2; j_gene: TRBJ2-7; abundance: .; CDR3nt: TGTGCCAGCAGTAAATACCTGGACTCCTACGAGCAGTACTTC; CDR3aa: CASSKYLDSYEQYF
d_gene: .; v_gene: TRBV4-1; j_gene: TRBJ2-7; abundance: many; CDR3nt: TGCGCCAGCAGCCAAGAAGTTTCCCAGGACGAGCAGTACTTC; CDR3aa: CASSQEVSQDEQYF
d_gene: .; v_gene: TRBV7-7; j_gene: TRBJ2-7; abundance: many; CDR3nt: TGTGCTAGCAGTTCAGACCCGTACGGCGAGCAGTACTTC; CDR3aa: CASSSDPYGEQYF
d_gene: .; v_gene: TRBV20-1; j_gene: TRBJ1-1; abundance: many; CDR3nt: TGCAGTGCTAGTCTCCCCACAGGCATGAACACTGAAGCTTTCTTT; CDR3aa: CSASLPTGMNTEAFF
d_gene: .; v_gene: TRBV2; j_gene: TRBJ2-1; abundance: few; CDR3nt: TGTGCCAGCAGCCACAATGAGCAGTTCTTC; CDR3aa: CASSHNEQFF
d_gene: .; v_gene: TRBV7-8; j_gene: TRBJ1-2; abundance: many; CDR3nt: TGTGCCAGCAGCTTGGGGGTTCACTATGGCTACACCTTC; CDR3aa: CASSLGVHYGYTF
d_gene: .; v_gene: TRBV14; j_gene: TRBJ1-4; abundance: many; CDR3nt: TGTGCCAGCAGCCAAGTGGGCAGGGAAGATGAAAAACTGTTTTTT; CDR3aa: CASSQVGREDEKLFF
d_gene: TRBD1; v_gene: TRBV28; j_gene: TRBJ1-6; abundance: .; CDR3nt: TGTGCCAGCAGTGTTAGCACACAGGGGAACTCGTCTCCCCTCCACTTT; CDR3aa: CASSVSTQGNSSPLHF
d_gene: .; v_gene: TRBV7-9; j_gene: TRBJ1-2; abundance: many; CDR3nt: TGTGCCAGCAGCTCGACGCCCGGGGGCAGCTATGGCTACACCTTC; CDR3aa: CASSSTPGGSYGYTF
d_gene: TRBD2; v_gene: TRBV2; j_gene: TRBJ2-3; abundance: .; CDR3nt: TGTGCCAGCAGTGAAGCGGGCGGACTAGCGGACACAGATACGCAGTATTTT; CDR3aa: CASSEAGGLADTDTQYF
d_gene: .; v_gene: TRBV6-5; j_gene: TRBJ1-2; abundance: many; CDR3nt: TGTGCCAGCAGTGAGCGTACAGGAGGGTATGGCTACACCTTC; CDR3aa: CASSERTGGYGYTF
d_gene: .; v_gene: TRBV12-3/TRBV12-4; j_gene: TRBJ2-1; abundance: .; CDR3nt: TGTGCCAGCAGTCGGGCTCTAGGTAATGAGCAGTTCTTC; CDR3aa: CASSRALGNEQFF
d_gene: TRBD1; v_gene: TRBV6-1; j_gene: TRBJ2-7; abundance: many; CDR3nt: TGTGCCAGCACCACAAACGACAGGGACGAGCAGTACTTC; CDR3aa: CASTTNDRDEQYF
d_gene: TRBD1; v_gene: TRBV13; j_gene: TRBJ2-7; abundance: few; CDR3nt: TGTGCCAGCAGCCCCCGCCCCGGGACAGACCATTTCGAGCAGTACTTC; CDR3aa: CASSPRPGTDHFEQYF
d_gene: .; v_gene: TRBV19; j_gene: TRBJ2-2; abundance: many; CDR3nt: TGTGCCAGTAGTATAAGGGAAGGCCCCCCGAACACCGGGGAGCTGTTTTTT; CDR3aa: CASSIREGPPNTGELFF
d_gene: .; v_gene: TRBV24-1; j_gene: TRBJ2-4; abundance: .; CDR3nt: TGTGCCACCAGTGATCTGGAACTAGCCAAAAACATTCAGTACTTC; CDR3aa: CATSDLELAKNIQYF
d_gene: .; v_gene: TRBV7-6; j_gene: TRBJ1-1; abundance: .; CDR3nt: TGTGCCAGCAGCTTAGGTGTGCCAGGCGCGGGGGAAGCTTTCTTT; CDR3aa: CASSLGVPGAGEAFF
d_gene: TRBD1; v_gene: TRBV11-2; j_gene: TRBJ1-2; abundance: few; CDR3nt: TGTGCCACGCAAAAATCCGACAGGGAGGCCTATGGCTACACCTTC; CDR3aa: CATQKSDREAYGYTF
d_gene: TRBD2; v_gene: TRBV12-3/TRBV12-4; j_gene: TRBJ2-1; abundance: .; CDR3nt: TGTGCCAGCAGTTACCGGGGGGTAGTTGGTCGGTTCTTC; CDR3aa: CASSYRGVVGRFF
d_gene: .; v_gene: TRBV5-6; j_gene: TRBJ2-5; abundance: .; CDR3nt: TGTGCCAGCAGCTACAGGGTAGAGACCCAGTACTTC; CDR3aa: CASSYRVETQYF
d_gene: .; v_gene: TRBV20-1; j_gene: TRBJ2-5; abundance: few; CDR3nt: TGCAGTGCTACGAAAAAGACGGGGGGCTGGGAGACCCAGTACTTC; CDR3aa: CSATKKTGGWETQYF
d_gene: .; v_gene: TRBV19; j_gene: TRBJ2-7; abundance: .; CDR3nt: TGTGCCAGTAGTAAGCAGGCGACCTACGAGCAGTACTTC; CDR3aa: CASSKQATYEQYF
d_gene: TRBD2; v_gene: TRBV7-6; j_gene: TRBJ2-3; abundance: few; CDR3nt: TGTGCCAGCAGCTCCCTTTCACTAGCGGGAGAGGCAGATACGCAGTATTTT; CDR3aa: CASSSLSLAGEADTQYF
d_gene: .; v_gene: TRBV5-1; j_gene: TRBJ2-7; abundance: .; CDR3nt: TGCGCCAGCAGCGACACTACGGGGAGGTACGAGCAGTACTTC; CDR3aa: CASSDTTGRYEQYF
d_gene: .; v_gene: TRBV12-3/TRBV12-4; j_gene: TRBJ1-3; abundance: .; CDR3nt: TGTGCCAGCAGACCCAGGTTGGGTGGTTTTGGAAACACCATATATTTT; CDR3aa: CASRPRLGGFGNTIYF